The rows below give T cell receptor beta chains drawn from one sample of a study of CD4+ T cells in melanoma. Some clones are missing from TCRdb's copy, which holds only in-frame ones; the method was immunoSEQ multiplex PCR. The sample shows about 140,000 clones, roughly 91% of them seen only once. These receptors were obtained from a human donor with melanoma. CDR3s include the opening cysteine and the closing phenylalanine or tryptophan. The order of the fields is V gene, clone size, J gene, D gene, CDR3 protein, CDR3 DNA. A D gene is named only where the DNA matches it firmly. The listing skips clone size in some rows; elsewhere it reads once, few, many or a size class.

TRBV7-3	.	TRBJ2-2	TRBD2	CASSSIAGETTGELFF	TGTGCCAGCAGCTCTATAGCGGGGGAGACCACCGGGGAGCTGTTTTTT
TRBV18	.	TRBJ2-5	.	CASSATVQETQYF	TGTGCCAGCTCAGCGACAGTCCAAGAGACCCAGTACTTC
TRBV6-6	.	TRBJ2-1	TRBD2	CASSYTGGAYNEQFF	TGTGCCAGCAGTTATACCGGGGGGGCCTACAATGAGCAGTTCTTC
TRBV6-5	few	TRBJ2-1	.	CASSRVRGSNEQFF	TGTGCCAGCAGTAGGGTGAGGGGAAGCAATGAGCAGTTCTTC
TRBV9	.	TRBJ2-3	TRBD2	CASARGGVSDTQYF	TGTGCCAGCGCCCGGGGGGGCGTCTCAGATACGCAGTATTTT
TRBV4-1	.	TRBJ1-3	.	CASSRQEQAISGNTIYF	TGCGCCAGCAGCCGTCAGGAACAGGCGATCTCTGGAAACACCATATATTTT
TRBV18	.	TRBJ2-5	.	CASSPRELQETQYF	TGTGCCAGCTCACCACGGGAATTACAAGAGACCCAGTACTTC
TRBV19	.	TRBJ2-7	TRBD1	CATRKTGGVYEQYF	TGTGCCACGAGGAAAACAGGGGGCGTTTACGAGCAGTACTTC
TRBV27	.	TRBJ1-1	.	CASSLRQGLMNTEAFF	TGTGCCAGCAGTTTGCGGCAGGGATTAATGAACACTGAAGCTTTCTTT
TRBV19	.	TRBJ2-5	.	CASNRDLGSETQYF	TGTGCCAGTAACAGGGATTTGGGGTCAGAGACCCAGTACTTC
TRBV5-6	.	TRBJ1-2	.	CASTVTPPTGYTF	TGTGCCAGCACCGTGACACCACCGACGGGCTACACCTTC
TRBV20-1	.	TRBJ1-1	.	CSARVGSRAFF	TGCAGTGCTAGAGTAGGCAGCCGAGCTTTCTTT
TRBV7-7	once	TRBJ2-5	.	CASSPGPETQYF	TGTGCCAGCAGCCCGGGTCCGGAGACCCAGTACTTC
TRBV2	once	TRBJ1-6	.	CASSERGRSYNSPLHF	TGTGCCAGCAGTGAACGGGGCAGGTCGTATAATTCACCCCTCCACTTT
TRBV6-5	.	TRBJ1-6	.	CASSYSTGYNSPLHF	TGTGCCAGCAGTTACTCGACGGGTTATAATTCACCCCTCCACTTT
TRBV6-1	.	TRBJ1-6	.	CASSEEGDSPLHF	TGTGCCAGCAGTGAAGAAGGCGATTCACCCCTCCACTTT